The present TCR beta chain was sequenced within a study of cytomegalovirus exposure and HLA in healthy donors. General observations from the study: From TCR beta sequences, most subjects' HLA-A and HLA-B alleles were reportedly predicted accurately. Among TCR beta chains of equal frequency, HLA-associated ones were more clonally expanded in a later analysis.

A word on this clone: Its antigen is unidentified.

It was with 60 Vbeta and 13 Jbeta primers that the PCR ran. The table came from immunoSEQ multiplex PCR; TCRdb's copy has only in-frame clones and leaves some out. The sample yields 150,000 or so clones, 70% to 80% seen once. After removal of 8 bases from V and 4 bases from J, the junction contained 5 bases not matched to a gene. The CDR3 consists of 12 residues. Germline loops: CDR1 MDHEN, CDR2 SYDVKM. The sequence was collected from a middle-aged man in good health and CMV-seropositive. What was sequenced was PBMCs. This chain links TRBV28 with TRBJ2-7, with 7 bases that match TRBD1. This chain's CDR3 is CASRDSFYEQYF. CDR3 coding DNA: TGTGCCAGCCGGGACAGTTTTTACGAGCAGTACTTC. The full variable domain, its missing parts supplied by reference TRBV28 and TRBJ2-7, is DVKVTQSSRYLVKRTGEKVFLECVQDMDHENMFWYRQDPGLGLRLIYFSYDVKMKEKGDIPEGYSVSREKKERFSLILESASTNQTSMYLCASRDSFYEQYFGPGTRLTVT.